These T cell receptor beta chains were read from a single sample in a study of T cells in localized non-small cell lung cancer. The data were produced by immunoSEQ multiplex PCR, yet TCRdb's version contains in-frame clones alone and is incomplete. The sample records tens of thousands of clones, roughly 91% being singletons. The specimen was peripheral blood, collected before any cancer treatment. The source of these receptors is a woman between 40 and 69 years old with stage I squamous cell lung carcinoma. The CDR3 runs from the conserved cysteine through the conserved F or W. The D gene is left open where the match is weak. The size entry is marked missing in some rows and otherwise reads once, few, many or a size class.

>once|TRBV7-9|14|TRBJ1-2|TRBD1
CASSFRDRAFGYTF
TGTGCCAGCAGCTTCCGGGACAGGGCCTTCGGCTACACCTTC
>.|TRBV10-2|15|TRBJ2-3|TRBD2
CASSVQAGSTDTQYF
TGCGCCAGCAGTGTGCAAGCGGGGAGCACAGATACGCAGTATTTT
>.|TRBV5-1|15|TRBJ2-1|TRBD1
CASSTGQGLDNEQFF
TGCGCCAGCAGCACCGGACAGGGACTCGACAATGAGCAGTTCTTC
>.|TRBV4-1|13|TRBJ1-2|.
CASSQGGDYGYTF
TGCGCCAGCAGCCAAGGGGGGGACTATGGCTACACCTTC
>.|TRBV2|15|TRBJ2-3|.
CAGRGSIRSTDTQYF
TGTGCCGGCCGGGGGTCAATAAGGAGCACAGATACGCAGTATTTT
>.|TRBV30|12|TRBJ1-4|.
CAWSTGTEKLFF
TGTGCCTGGAGTACTGGTACTGAAAAACTGTTTTTT
>.|TRBV9|16|TRBJ1-1|TRBD1
CASSSGTGGANTEAFF
TGTGCCAGCAGCTCAGGAACAGGGGGCGCGAACACTGAAGCTTTCTTT
>.|TRBV6-5|14|TRBJ1-2|.
CASSYNDIADGYTF
TGTGCCAGCAGTTATAACGACATAGCAGATGGCTACACCTTC
>.|TRBV9|16|TRBJ2-3|TRBD1
CASSPRTGEGTDTQYF
TGTGCCAGCAGCCCGAGGACAGGGGAGGGCACAGATACGCAGTATTTT
>.|TRBV11-2|14|TRBJ1-1|.
CASSWQGFNTEAFF
TGTGCCAGCAGCTGGCAGGGTTTTAACACTGAAGCTTTCTTT
>.|TRBV10-1|12|TRBJ2-2|.
CASASVTGELFF
TGCGCCAGCGCTTCGGTTACCGGGGAGCTGTTTTTT
>.|TRBV21-1|12|TRBJ1-3|.
CASKDSGNTIYF
TGTGCCAGCAAAGACTCTGGAAACACCATATATTTT
>.|TRBV5-1|14|TRBJ1-1|.
CASSPGLRDTEAFF
TGCGCCAGCAGCCCGGGACTGAGGGATACTGAAGCTTTCTTT
>.|TRBV11-2|15|TRBJ1-1|.
CASSLYEQGHTEAFF
TGTGCCAGCAGCTTATACGAACAGGGACACACTGAAGCTTTCTTT
>.|TRBV30|13|TRBJ1-5|.
CAWSQGSSQPQHF
TGTGCCTGGAGTCAGGGATCCTCTCAGCCCCAGCATTTT
>.|TRBV19|14|TRBJ2-7|.
CASSREQGSYEQYF
TGTGCCAGTAGTAGGGAACAGGGCTCCTACGAGCAGTACTTC
>.|TRBV9|15|TRBJ1-4|TRBD1
CASSGDREQNEKLFF
TGTGCCAGCAGCGGGGACAGGGAGCAAAATGAAAAACTGTTTTTT
>few|TRBV28|16|TRBJ1-5|.
CASKTPGAYSNQPQHF
TGTGCCAGCAAAACACCGGGAGCGTATAGCAATCAGCCCCAGCATTTT
>.|TRBV5-1|15|TRBJ1-1|.
CASSAHGEMNTEAFF
TGCGCCAGCAGCGCTCACGGGGAAATGAACACTGAAGCTTTCTTT
>.|TRBV7-9|17|TRBJ2-3|TRBD2
CASSSSRVAGGLDTQYF
TGTGCCAGCAGCTCAAGTCGGGTAGCGGGGGGGCTAGATACGCAGTATTTT
>.|TRBV30|12|TRBJ1-6|.
CASQGNNSPLHF
TGTGCCTCACAGGGAAATAATTCACCCCTCCACTTT
>.|TRBV5-5|16|TRBJ2-3|TRBD1
CASSWDSTPGTDTQYF
TGTGCCAGCAGCTGGGACAGCACCCCAGGGACAGATACGCAGTATTTT
>.|TRBV7-8|12|TRBJ2-1|.
CASSSDGYEQFF
TGTGCCAGCAGCTCCGACGGGTATGAGCAGTTCTTC
>.|TRBV29-1|15|TRBJ1-2|TRBD1
CSVQLGGTGNSGYTF
TGCAGCGTGCAACTAGGGGGGACAGGGAATAGTGGCTACACCTTC
>.|TRBV15|13|TRBJ1-2|TRBD1
CATSSGQGRGYTF
TGTGCCACCAGTAGCGGACAGGGGCGAGGCTACACCTTC
>.|TRBV27|13|TRBJ1-1|.
CASSPILNTEAFF
TGTGCCAGCAGTCCCATCCTTAACACTGAAGCTTTCTTT
>.|TRBV11-2|12|TRBJ2-7|.
CASSPDSYEQYF
TGTGCCAGCAGCCCGGACAGTTACGAGCAGTACTTC
>.|TRBV4-1|14|TRBJ2-7|.
CASSAYRTAYEQYF
TGCGCCAGCAGCGCCTACAGGACCGCCTACGAGCAGTACTTC
>.|TRBV2|15|TRBJ1-4|TRBD1
CASRDRAATNEKLFF
TGTGCCAGCAGGGACAGGGCTGCAACTAATGAAAAACTGTTTTTT
>.|TRBV15|15|TRBJ2-7|.
CATSGLTGQNYEQYF
TGTGCCACCAGCGGATTAACTGGACAGAATTACGAGCAGTACTTC
>.|TRBV7-9|13|TRBJ2-7|.
CASSLPTGPVEYF
TGTGCCAGCAGCCTACCCACAGGGCCGGTTGAGTACTTC
>.|TRBV4-1|11|TRBJ2-5|.
CASSQGKTQYF
TGCGCCAGCAGCCAAGGAAAGACCCAGTACTTC
>.|TRBV6-6|11|TRBJ1-1|TRBD1
CASRLTGEAFF
TGTGCCAGCAGGTTGACAGGGGAAGCTTTCTTT
>.|TRBV11-3|16|TRBJ2-3|TRBD2
CASSSGTSGGARTQYF
TGTGCCAGCAGCAGCGGGACTAGCGGGGGGGCCCGTACGCAGTATTTT
>.|TRBV6-1|14|TRBJ1-3|.
CASSETALGNTIYF
TGTGCCAGCAGTGAAACGGCCCTGGGAAACACCATATATTTT
>.|TRBV6-5|15|TRBJ2-7|.
CASSPRTPRSYEQYF
TGTGCCAGCAGTCCCAGGACTCCCAGATCCTACGAGCAGTACTTC
>.|TRBV6-5|13|TRBJ1-6|.
CASTSSRGSPLHF
TGTGCCAGCACCTCGTCTCGGGGTTCACCCCTCCACTTT
>.|TRBV7-9|16|TRBJ1-2|TRBD1
CASSPSQGTRDYGYTF
TGTGCCAGCAGCCCCTCACAGGGGACAAGGGACTATGGCTACACCTTC
>.|TRBV9|16|TRBJ1-1|TRBD1
CASSVGEGAVNTEAFF
TGTGCCAGCAGCGTAGGCGAGGGGGCCGTGAACACTGAAGCTTTCTTT
>.|TRBV30|15|TRBJ2-1|TRBD1
CAWSVPGTGYNEQFF
TGTGCCTGGAGTGTCCCGGGGACAGGGTACAATGAGCAGTTCTTC
>.|TRBV5-1|13|TRBJ1-4|.
CASTSQDNEKLFF
TGCGCCAGCACCTCACAGGATAATGAAAAACTGTTTTTT
>.|TRBV2|14|TRBJ1-1|TRBD1
CASTLDRANTEAFF
TGTGCCAGCACTTTAGACAGGGCGAACACTGAAGCTTTCTTT